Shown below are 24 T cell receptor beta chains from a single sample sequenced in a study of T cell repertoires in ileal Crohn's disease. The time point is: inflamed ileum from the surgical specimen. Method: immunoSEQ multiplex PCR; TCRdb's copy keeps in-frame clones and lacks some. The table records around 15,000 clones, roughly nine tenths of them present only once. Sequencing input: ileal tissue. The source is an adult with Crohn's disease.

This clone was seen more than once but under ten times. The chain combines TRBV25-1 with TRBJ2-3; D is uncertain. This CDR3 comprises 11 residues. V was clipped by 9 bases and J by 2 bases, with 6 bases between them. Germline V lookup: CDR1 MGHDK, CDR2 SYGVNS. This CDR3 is CARSSTDTQYF. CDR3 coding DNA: TGTGCCAGAAGTTCCACAGATACGCAGTATTTT.

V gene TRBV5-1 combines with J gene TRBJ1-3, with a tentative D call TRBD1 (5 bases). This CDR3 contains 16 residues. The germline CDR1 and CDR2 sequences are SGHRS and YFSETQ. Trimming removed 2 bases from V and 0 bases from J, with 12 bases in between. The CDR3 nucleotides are TGCGCCAGCAGCTTAGGGGCCAGCAGCTCTGGAAACACCATATATTTT. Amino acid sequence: CASSLGASSSGNTIYF.

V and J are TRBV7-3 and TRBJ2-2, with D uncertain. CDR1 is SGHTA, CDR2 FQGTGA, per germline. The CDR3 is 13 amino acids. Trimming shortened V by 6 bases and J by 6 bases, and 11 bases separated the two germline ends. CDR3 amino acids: CASSHIVSGELFF. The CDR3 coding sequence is TGTGCCAGCAGTCACATAGTATCCGGGGAGCTGTTTTTT.

Here the CDR3 DNA reads TGTGCCAGCAGTGTGACTAGCGGCTCCTACGAGCAGTACTTC. This codes for CASSVTSGSYEQYF. The V call is TRBV6-1, the J call TRBJ2-7; 9 bases are shared with TRBD2. The CDR3 extends over 14 amino acids. The J segment lost 0 bases and the V segment lost 4 bases, leaving 1 base of the junction unmatched. The V gene's germline CDR1 is MNHNS and CDR2 SASEGT.

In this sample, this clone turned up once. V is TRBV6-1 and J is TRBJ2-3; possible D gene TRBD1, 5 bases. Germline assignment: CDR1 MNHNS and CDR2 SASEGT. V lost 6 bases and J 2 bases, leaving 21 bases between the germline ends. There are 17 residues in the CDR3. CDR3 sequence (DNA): TGTGCCAGCAGGGAAAGGTCGGCAGGGTTATACACAGATACGCAGTATTTT. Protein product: CASRERSAGLYTDTQYF.

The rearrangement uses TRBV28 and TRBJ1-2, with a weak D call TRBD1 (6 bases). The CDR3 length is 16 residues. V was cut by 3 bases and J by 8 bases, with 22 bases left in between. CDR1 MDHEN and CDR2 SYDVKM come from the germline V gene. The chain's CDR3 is CASSFMGGPGRRGYTF. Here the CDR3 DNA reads TGTGCCAGCAGTTTCATGGGGGGCCCGGGGAGAAGGGGCTACACCTTC.

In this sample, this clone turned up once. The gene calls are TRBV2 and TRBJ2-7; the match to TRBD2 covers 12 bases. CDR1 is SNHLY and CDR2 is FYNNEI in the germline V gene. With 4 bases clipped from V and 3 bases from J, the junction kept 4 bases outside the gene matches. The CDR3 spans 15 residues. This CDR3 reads CASSASGGALYEQYF. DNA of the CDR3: TGTGCCAGCAGTGCTAGCGGGGGGGCTCTCTACGAGCAGTACTTC.

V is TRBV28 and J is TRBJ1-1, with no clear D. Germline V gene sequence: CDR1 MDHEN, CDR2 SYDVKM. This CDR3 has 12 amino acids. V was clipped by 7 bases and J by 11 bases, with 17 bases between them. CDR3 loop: CASIKNGLWAFF. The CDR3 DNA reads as TGTGCCAGCATTAAGAACGGCCTGTGGGCTTTCTTT.

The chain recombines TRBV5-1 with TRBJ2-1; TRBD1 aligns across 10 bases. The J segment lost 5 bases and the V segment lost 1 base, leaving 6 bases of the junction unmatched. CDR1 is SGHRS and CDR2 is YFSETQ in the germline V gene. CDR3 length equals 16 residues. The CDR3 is CASSLFLGQGDNEQFF. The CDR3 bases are TGCGCCAGCAGCTTGTTCCTCGGACAGGGGGACAATGAGCAGTTCTTC.

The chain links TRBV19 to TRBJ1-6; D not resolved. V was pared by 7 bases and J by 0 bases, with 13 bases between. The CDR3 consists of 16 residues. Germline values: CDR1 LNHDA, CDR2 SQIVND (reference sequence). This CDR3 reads CASKDPVSSYNSPLHF. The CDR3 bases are TGTGCCAGTAAGGATCCAGTCAGCTCCTATAATTCACCCCTCCACTTT. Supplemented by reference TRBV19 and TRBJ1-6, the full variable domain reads DGGITQSPKYLFRKEGQNVTLSCEQNLNHDAMYWYRQDPGQGLRLIYYSQIVNDFQKGDIAEGYSVSREKKESFPLTVTSAQKNPTAFYLCASKDPVSSYNSPLHFGNGTRLTVT.

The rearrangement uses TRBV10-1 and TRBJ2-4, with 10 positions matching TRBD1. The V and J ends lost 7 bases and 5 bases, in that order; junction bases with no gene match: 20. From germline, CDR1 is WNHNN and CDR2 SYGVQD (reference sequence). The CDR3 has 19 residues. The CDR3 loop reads CASISGGDRGPMEENIQYF. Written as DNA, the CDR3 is TGCGCCAGCATTTCAGGAGGTGACAGGGGGCCGATGGAGGAAAACATTCAGTACTTC.

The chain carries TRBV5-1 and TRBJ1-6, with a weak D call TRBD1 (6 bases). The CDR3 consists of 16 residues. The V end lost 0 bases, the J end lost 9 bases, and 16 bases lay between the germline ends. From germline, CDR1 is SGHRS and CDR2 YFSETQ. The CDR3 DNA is TGCGCCAGCAGCTTGGGGGCCTCAGGGGTTAGTTCACCCCTCCACTTT. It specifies CASSLGASGVSSPLHF.

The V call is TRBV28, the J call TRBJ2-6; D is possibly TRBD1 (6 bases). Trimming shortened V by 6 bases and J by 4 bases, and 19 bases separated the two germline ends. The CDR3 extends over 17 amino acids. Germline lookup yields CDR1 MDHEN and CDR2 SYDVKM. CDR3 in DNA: TGTGCCAGCAGAGACGAAGGACAGTTCTACGGGGCCAACGTCCTGACTTTC. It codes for CASRDEGQFYGANVLTF.

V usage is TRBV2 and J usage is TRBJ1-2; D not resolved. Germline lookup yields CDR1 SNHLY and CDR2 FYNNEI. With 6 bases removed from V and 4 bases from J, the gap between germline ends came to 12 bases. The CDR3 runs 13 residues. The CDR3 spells CASRPETLYGYTF. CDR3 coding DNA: TGTGCCAGCAGGCCGGAGACGCTCTATGGCTACACCTTC.

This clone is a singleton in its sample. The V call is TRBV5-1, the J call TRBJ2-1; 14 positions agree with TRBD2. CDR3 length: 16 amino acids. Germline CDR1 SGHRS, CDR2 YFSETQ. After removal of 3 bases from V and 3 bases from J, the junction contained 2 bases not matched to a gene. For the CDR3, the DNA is TGCGCCAGCAGCTCAGGACTAGCGGGGGGCTACAATGAGCAGTTCTTC. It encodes CASSSGLAGGYNEQFF.

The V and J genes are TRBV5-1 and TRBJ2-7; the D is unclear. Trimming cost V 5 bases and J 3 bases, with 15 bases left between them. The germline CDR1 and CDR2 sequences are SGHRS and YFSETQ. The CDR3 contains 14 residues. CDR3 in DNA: TGCGCCAGCAGGTCTACGAAGAATTTCTACGAGCAGTACTTC. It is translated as CASRSTKNFYEQYF. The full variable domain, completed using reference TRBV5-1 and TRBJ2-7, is KAGVTQTPRYLIKTRGQQVTLSCSPISGHRSVSWYQQTPGQGLQFLFEYFSETQRNKGNFPGRFSGRQFSNSRSEMNVSTLELGDSALYLCASRSTKNFYEQYFGPGTRLTVT.

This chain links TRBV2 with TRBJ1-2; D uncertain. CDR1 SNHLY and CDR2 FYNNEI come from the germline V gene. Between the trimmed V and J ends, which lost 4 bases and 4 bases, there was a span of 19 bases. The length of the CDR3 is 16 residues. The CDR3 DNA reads TGTGCCAGCAGTGCAGCGGACGGCGCCCGGATCTATGGCTACACCTTC. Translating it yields CASSAADGARIYGYTF.

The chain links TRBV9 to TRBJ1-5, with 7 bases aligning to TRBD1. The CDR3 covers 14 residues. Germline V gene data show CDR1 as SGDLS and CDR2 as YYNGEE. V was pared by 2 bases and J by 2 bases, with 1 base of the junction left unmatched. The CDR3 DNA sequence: TGTGCCAGCAGCGTCACAGGGGGCAATCAGCCCCAGCATTTT. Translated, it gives CASSVTGGNQPQHF.

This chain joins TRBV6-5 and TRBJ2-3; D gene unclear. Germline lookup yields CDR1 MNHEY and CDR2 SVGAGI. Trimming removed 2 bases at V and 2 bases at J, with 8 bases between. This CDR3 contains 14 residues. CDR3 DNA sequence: TGTGCCAGCAGTTACATACACAACACAGATACGCAGTATTTT. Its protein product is CASSYIHNTDTQYF.

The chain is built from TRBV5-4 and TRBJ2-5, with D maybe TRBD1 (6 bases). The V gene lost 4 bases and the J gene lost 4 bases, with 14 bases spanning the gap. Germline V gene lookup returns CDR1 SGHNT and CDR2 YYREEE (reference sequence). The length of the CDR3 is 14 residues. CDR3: CASSREGVRETQYF. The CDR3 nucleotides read TGTGCCAGCAGCCGCGAGGGGGTAAGAGAGACCCAGTACTTC.

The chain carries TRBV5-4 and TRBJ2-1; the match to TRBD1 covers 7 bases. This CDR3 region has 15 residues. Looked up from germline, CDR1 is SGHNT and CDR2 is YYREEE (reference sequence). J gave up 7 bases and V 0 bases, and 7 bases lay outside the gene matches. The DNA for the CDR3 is TGTGCCAGCAGCTTGGGGAAGGGGGCTGTAAATGAGCAGTTCTTC. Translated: CASSLGKGAVNEQFF.

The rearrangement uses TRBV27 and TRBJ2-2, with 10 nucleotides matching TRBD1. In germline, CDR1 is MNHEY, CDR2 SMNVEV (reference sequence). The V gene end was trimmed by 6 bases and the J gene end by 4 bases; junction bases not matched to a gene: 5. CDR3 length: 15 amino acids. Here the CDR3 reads CASRTGTGVTGELFF. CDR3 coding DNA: TGTGCCAGCAGGACCGGGACAGGGGTCACCGGGGAGCTGTTTTTT.

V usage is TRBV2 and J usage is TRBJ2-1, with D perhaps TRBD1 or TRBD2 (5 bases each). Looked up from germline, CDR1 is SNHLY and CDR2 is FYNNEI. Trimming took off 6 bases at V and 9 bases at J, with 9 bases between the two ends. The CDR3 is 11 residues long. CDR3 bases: TGTGCCAGCAGGGGGGAAGGTGAGCAGTTCTTC. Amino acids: CASRGEGEQFF.

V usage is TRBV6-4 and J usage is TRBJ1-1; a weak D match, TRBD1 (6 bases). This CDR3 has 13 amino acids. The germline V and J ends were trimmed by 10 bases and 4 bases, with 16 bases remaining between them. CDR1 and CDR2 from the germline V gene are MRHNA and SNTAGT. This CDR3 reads CANYGGRGTEAFF. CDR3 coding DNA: TGTGCCAACTATGGGGGGCGCGGCACTGAAGCTTTCTTT.